This T cell receptor (beta chain) was recorded in a study of early T cells in non-severe SARS-CoV-2 infection. TCRdb re-analysed the 5' RACE reads in MiXCR, keeping a single row per CDR3 protein. This table holds some 59,000 distinct CDR3 sequences, about 9.4% found once. The CDR3 contains 14 residues. Trimming took 3 bases from V and 3 from J; bases not matched to a gene: 4. The germline V gene encodes CDR1 MGHRA and CDR2 YSYEKL. This clonotype was observed a handful of times. The chain links TRBV4-1 to TRBJ2-7; 8 positions agree with TRBD1. Sequenced sample: whole blood. This clonotype originated in an adult who was a healthcare worker with PCR-confirmed SARS-CoV-2 infection or an uninfected control (not recorded which). The CDR3 is CASSHVGQDYEQYF. Here the CDR3 DNA reads TGCGCCAGCAGCCACGTGGGACAGGACTACGAGCAGTACTTC.